The clone carrying this T cell receptor beta chain was detected only once. The antigen is not known. Sequencing of the DNA from cultured CD4+ T cells was carried out with the Oncomine TCR Beta short-read assay. CD4+ T cells were cultured, and genomic DNA was extracted from them. MiXCR, applied by TCRdb to the PCR reads, yields one record per CDR3 protein. The repertoire holds roughly 21,000 distinct CDR3 sequences, with around two thirds as singletons. This sample was taken from a study of vaccination and CD4 T cells after COVID-19. Across the whole study: Post-vaccine sample collection happened at a median of 72 days after dose two, ranging 14 to 241. As a positive control, some control cultures were given a CEFX pool, while others were given an HIV-1 Nef pool or no peptide.

This sample's treatment: approximately nine-day PBMC culture with coronavirus spike peptide pools or control peptides (ViraFEST assay). The CDR3 has 15 residues. V shed 3 bases and J shed 7 bases, with 19 bases lying between them. Germline V CDR1 and CDR2: WNHNN, SYGVQD (reference sequence). The gene calls are TRBV10-1 and TRBJ2-7; D unresolved. Material: CD4+ T cells from blood, cultured in vitro, obtained before SARS-CoV-2 vaccination. This receptor was taken from a human donor who received a COVID-19 vaccine. In DNA form, the CDR3 reads TGCGCCAGCAGTGACAAGGTTTTGGCCGTTAGTGAGCAGTACTTC. The encoded protein is CASSDKVLAVSEQYF.